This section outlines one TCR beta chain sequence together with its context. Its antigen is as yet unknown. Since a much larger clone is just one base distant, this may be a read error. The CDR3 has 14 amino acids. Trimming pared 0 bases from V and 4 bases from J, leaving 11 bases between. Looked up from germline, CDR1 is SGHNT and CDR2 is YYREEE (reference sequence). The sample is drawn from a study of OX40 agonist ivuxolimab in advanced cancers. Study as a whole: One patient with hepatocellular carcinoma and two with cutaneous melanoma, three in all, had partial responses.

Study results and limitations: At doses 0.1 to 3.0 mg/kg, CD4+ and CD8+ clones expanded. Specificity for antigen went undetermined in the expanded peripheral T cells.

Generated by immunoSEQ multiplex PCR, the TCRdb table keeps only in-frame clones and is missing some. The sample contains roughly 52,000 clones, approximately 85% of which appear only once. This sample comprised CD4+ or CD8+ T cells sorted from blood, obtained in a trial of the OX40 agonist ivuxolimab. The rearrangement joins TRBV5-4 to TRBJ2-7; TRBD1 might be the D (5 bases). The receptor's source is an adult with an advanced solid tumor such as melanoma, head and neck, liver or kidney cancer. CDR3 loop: CASSLGQRFYEQYF. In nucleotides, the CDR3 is TGTGCCAGCAGCTTGGGACAGAGGTTTTACGAGCAGTACTTC.